This T cell receptor (beta chain) was sequenced during a study of post-analysis software for immune sequencing data. Study-level points and caveats: For normalized Chao1 diversity, multiple sclerosis patients scored significantly lower than controls did. Elevated frequency relative to controls characterized about 5 TRBV segments in patients, TRBV5-6, TRBV5-1 and TRBV20-1 among them.

Looked up from germline, CDR1 is DFQATT and CDR2 is SNEGSKA (reference sequence). V gave up 3 bases and J gave up 4 bases; unmatched junction bases: 5. The CDR3 is made up of 14 amino acids. Concerning this clonotype itself: Its antigen is unidentified.

Prepared libraries of TCR beta cDNA carried unique molecular identifiers. TCRdb fed the PCR reads into MiXCR, producing one record per CDR3 protein. The sample contains approximately 570,000 distinct CDR3 sequences, 44% of which appear only once. The sample consisted of blood. The chain uses TRBV20-1 and TRBJ1-2; 10 bases map to TRBD1. This TCR came from a girl aged 5-17 years with multiple sclerosis. The chain's CDR3 is CSASGQGDTYGYTF. The CDR3 bases are TGCAGTGCTAGCGGACAGGGGGATACCTATGGCTACACCTTC.